This TCR beta chain appears in the sequencing data of a study of blood T cell repertoires in COVID-19 (dated by TCRdb to the early 2020s). Notes on the research overall: Samples from collaborators originated in the United States, Italy and Spain and spanned both the acute and convalescent phases of COVID-19. The material from the prospective study consisted of cDNA or gDNA derived from T cells, B-cell-depleted T cells, or PBMCs. Deeply sampled blood TCRbeta repertoires from subjects exposed to, actively infected with, or recovered from COVID-19 were included in the dataset. The repertoires were released in a freely available public database meant as a resource for research on the immune response to SARS-CoV-2. Samples came from the ongoing ImmuneRACE study (first 160 participants) plus 1,254 subjects from 6 global collaborators. Sample metadata almost always included a de-identified subject ID, COVID-19 status, age in years and sex. Where available, HLA class I and class II types were obtained from metadata supplied by the sample provider rather than from assay-based typing.

Enrolling through a virtual design, the prospective study's participants ranged in age from roughly 18 to 90 years and lived across 20 to 25 United States geographic areas. In the prospective study, participants were assigned to cohorts based on the clinical history participants reported in a screening survey and a study questionnaire. Exposed participants had been in contact, within 2 weeks of entering the study, with a person who had a PCR-confirmed or clinician-diagnosed case of COVID-19. Mobile phlebotomists in the prospective study collected whole blood, serum and a nasopharyngeal or oropharyngeal swab from every participant. Participants in the prospective study had the option to provide additional blood draws and questionnaires over a roughly 2-month period. Before DNA extraction, prospective study blood samples were shipped either frozen or at room temperature. Unmatched junction bases come to 2, with V trimmed by 5 bases and J by 8 bases. From cysteine to phenylalanine, the CDR3 is 11 amino acids long. Just the 33-base CDR3 DNA is kept, in frame starting at base 1. Via the germline V gene, CDR1 is MGHDK and CDR2 SYGVNS.

The paper's findings and limits, for the study overall: Clinical and demographic metadata were provided uncurated, with the amount varying by source and participant.

A note on this clone: The clone's antigen remains unknown. No much larger clonotype is one base removed from it; base qualities were not supplied.

TCRbeta CDR3 regions were amplified from genomic DNA using the immunoSEQ Assay, a bias-controlled multiplex PCR. From the authors' description of their analysis: Within the assay, amplification of reference gene primers was used to estimate how many nucleated cells each sample contained. To quantify the absolute abundance of each unique TCRbeta CDR3 rearrangement, sequence reads were collapsed and filtered. For each sample, productive Simpson clonality was calculated as the square root of Simpson's diversity index across productive rearrangements. TCRdb retrieved this table from immuneACCESS and kept in-frame rearrangements only. Not all clones are present; in checked studies, unresolved V genes account for under half, and no reason is known for the remainder. That table furnishes V, J and clone size, whereas the DNA furnished D and trimming. For this sample there are fewer than 250,000 clones; about four fifths appear just once. Less than 4% of the sample is taken by the ten largest.

The receptor comes from a woman aged 40 to 50 who had been exposed to COVID-19. Sequencing was performed on PBMCs or T cells enriched from blood (not recorded which). The sequence is built from TRBV25-1 and TRBJ1-2, and 7 junctional nucleotides match TRBD1. CDR3 region: CASSTGAGYTF. The DNA sequence is given as TGTGCCAGCAGTACAGGGGCCGGCTACACCTTC.